What follows are 20 T cell receptor beta chains derived from one specimen sequenced in a study of CD8+ T cells in alopecia areata. Investigators isolated RNA and reverse transcribed it into cDNA to act as the sequencing template. Measured with immunoSEQ multiplex PCR; TCRdb has only the in-frame clones, and not every one. The sample yields over 200,000 clones, around 62% seen once. The sequencing here drew on CD4+ T cells sorted from blood, taken at week 0. These receptors all stem from a human donor with alopecia areata.

The chain links TRBV7-9 to TRBJ2-3; the D call may be TRBD1 or TRBD2 (5 bases each). The CDR3 spans 11 residues. Germline CDR1 and CDR2: SEHNR and FQNEAQ (reference sequence). V shed 8 bases and J shed 4 bases, with 7 bases lying between them. Here the CDR3 reads CASGGSDTQYF. The CDR3 nucleotides are TGTGCCAGCGGGGGATCAGATACGCAGTATTTT. The entire variable domain, with the rest obtained from reference TRBV7-9 and TRBJ2-3, is as follows: DTGVSQNPRHKITKRGQNVTFRCDPISEHNRLYWYRQTLGQGPEFLTYFQNEAQLEKSRLLSDRFSAERPKGSFSTLEIQRTEQGDSAMYLCASGGSDTQYFGPGTRLTVL.

The chain is built from TRBV25-1 and TRBJ2-2; 7 bases agree with TRBD1. CDR1 and CDR2 (germline): MGHDK, SYGVNS. V trimming: 5 bases; J trimming: 4 bases; junction bases outside the gene matches: 7. The CDR3 totals 15 residues. The CDR3 coding sequence is TGTGCCAGCAGTTCCCCAGGGGGAGCCACCGGGGAGCTGTTTTTT. Translation: CASSSPGGATGELFF.

The chain joins TRBV11-2 to TRBJ1-2; D might be TRBD1 (5 bases). CDR3 length: 14 amino acids. The V end was cut by 1 base, the J end by 4 bases, with 10 bases between. Germline values: CDR1 SGHAT, CDR2 FQNNGV. The CDR3 DNA is TGTGCCAGCAGCTTAGGCATGGGGCTCTATGGCTACACCTTC. Its translation: CASSLGMGLYGYTF. Combining the CDR3 with reference TRBV11-2 and TRBJ1-2 gives the whole variable domain EAGVAQSPRYKIIEKRQSVAFWCNPISGHATLYWYQQILGQGPKLLIQFQNNGVVDDSQLPKDRFSAERLKGVDSTLKIQPAKLEDSAVYLCASSLGMGLYGYTFGSGTRLTVV.

This sequence joins TRBV15 and TRBJ1-5; D not resolved. The CDR3 loop spans 12 amino acids. Trimming removed 2 bases from V and 5 bases from J, with 4 bases in between. Germline V gene lookup returns CDR1 LNHNV and CDR2 YYDKDF (reference sequence). The CDR3 DNA follows: TGTGCCACCAGCAGACCGGATCAGCCCCAGCATTTT. Translating it yields CATSRPDQPQHF.

This sequence joins TRBV19 and TRBJ1-2, with a weak D call TRBD1 (5 bases). Germline V gene sequence: CDR1 LNHDA, CDR2 SQIVND (reference sequence). V was trimmed by 3 bases and J by 8 bases, leaving 13 bases between them. This CDR3 is built from 13 residues. In DNA form, the CDR3 reads TGTGCCAGTAGTATCCAGGGCGGTCGCGGCTACACCTTC. Translation gives CASSIQGGRGYTF.

This clone has more than one count but fewer than ten. The chain employs TRBV29-1 and TRBJ1-2; the D gene is possibly TRBD1 (5 bases). V dropped 6 bases and J dropped 1 base, with 9 bases sitting between them. The CDR3 spans 12 residues. Germline V gives CDR1 SQVTM, CDR2 ANQGSEA. The CDR3 loop is CSVDSFNYGYTF. CDR3 coding DNA: TGCAGCGTAGACAGCTTTAACTATGGCTACACCTTC. Variable domain in full (rest from reference TRBV29-1 and TRBJ1-2): SAVISQKPSRDICQRGTSLTIQCQVDSQVTMMFWYRQQPGQSLTLIATANQGSEATYESGFVIDKFPISRPNLTFSTLTVSNMSPEDSSIYLCSVDSFNYGYTFGSGTRLTVV.

This clone has a handful of counts. The chain employs TRBV29-1 and TRBJ1-2; D perhaps matches TRBD1 (5 bases). Per germline, CDR1 SQVTM and CDR2 ANQGSEA. V was shortened by 3 bases and J by 6 bases, with 14 bases between the two germline ends. The CDR3 extends over 13 amino acids. The CDR3 is CSVDGGKDDGYTF. Written as DNA, the CDR3 is TGCAGCGTTGATGGGGGAAAAGACGATGGCTACACCTTC.

The chain uses TRBV29-1 and TRBJ2-1; TRBD2 matches 9 bases. The CDR3 sequence is 14 residues long. Germline CDR1 and CDR2: SQVTM and ANQGSEA. V lost 3 bases and J lost 7; bases outside the gene matches: 7. The CDR3 is CSVDARLAANEQFF. The CDR3 DNA follows: TGCAGCGTTGACGCGAGACTAGCGGCAAATGAGCAGTTCTTC.

This chain connects TRBV28 to TRBJ2-5; D is possibly TRBD1 (6 bases). Trimming removed 4 bases at V and 4 bases at J, with 16 bases between. There are 15 residues in the CDR3. Germline V gene data show CDR1 as MDHEN and CDR2 as SYDVKM. CDR3 DNA sequence: TGTGCCAGCAGTTCAGCAGGGGCTGGGGGAGAGACCCAGTACTTC. Amino acid sequence: CASSSAGAGGETQYF. Complete variable domain (other parts from reference TRBV28 and TRBJ2-5): DVKVTQSSRYLVKRTGEKVFLECVQDMDHENMFWYRQDPGLGLRLIYFSYDVKMKEKGDIPEGYSVSREKKERFSLILESASTNQTSMYLCASSSAGAGGETQYFGPGTRLLVL.

V is TRBV7-9 and J is TRBJ1-1; D gene uncertain. V shed 5 bases and J shed 8 bases, with 12 bases lying between them. CDR1 is SEHNR, CDR2 FQNEAQ, per germline (reference sequence). The CDR3 is 12 residues long. This CDR3 reads CASSKTELEAFF. DNA of the CDR3: TGTGCCAGCAGCAAGACTGAACTAGAAGCTTTCTTT.

V gene TRBV30 combines with J gene TRBJ2-7, with D perhaps matching TRBD1 (5 bases). The V end was cut by 2 bases, the J end by 7 bases, with 15 bases between. Germline V gene lookup returns CDR1 GTSNPN and CDR2 SVGIG (reference sequence). This CDR3 has 13 amino acids. For the CDR3, the DNA is TGTGCCTGGAGTTTACCAGGGCTTCGAGAGCAGTACTTC. Amino acid sequence: CAWSLPGLREQYF. Drawing the rest from reference TRBV30 and TRBJ2-7, the complete variable domain is SQTIHQWPATLVQPVGSPLSLECTVEGTSNPNLYWYRQAAGRGLQLLFYSVGIGQISSEVPQNLSASRPQDRQFILSSKKLLLSDSGFYLCAWSLPGLREQYFGPGTRLTVT.

The chain carries TRBV9 and TRBJ1-2, with 8 positions matching TRBD1. The ends lost 0 bases at V and 4 bases at J; junction bases unmatched: 5. The CDR3 is made up of 15 amino acids. From germline, CDR1 is SGDLS and CDR2 YYNGEE. The CDR3 loop is CASSVEVQGVYGYTF. The CDR3 nucleotides are TGTGCCAGCAGCGTAGAGGTACAGGGGGTCTATGGCTACACCTTC.

The genes are TRBV5-1 and TRBJ2-5; TRBD2 matches 10 bases. Per germline, CDR1 SGHRS and CDR2 YFSETQ. Trimming cost V 1 base and J 5 bases; bases outside gene matches: 8. CDR3 length: 16 residues. The CDR3: CASSLTPSGGGETQYF. Written as DNA, the CDR3 is TGCGCCAGCAGCTTGACCCCTAGCGGGGGAGGGGAGACCCAGTACTTC.

The chain couples TRBV18 to TRBJ2-2; D is unresolved. Germline V gene lookup returns CDR1 KGHSH and CDR2 LQKENI. Trimming shortened V by 0 bases and J by 4 bases, and 3 bases separated the two germline ends. The CDR3 length is 13 residues. The CDR3 DNA reads as TGTGCCAGCTCACCACCGATCACCGGGGAGCTGTTTTTT. Its protein is CASSPPITGELFF.

The chain recombines TRBV9 with TRBJ1-2; 7 positions agree with TRBD1. CDR3 length: 13 amino acids. CDR1 SGDLS and CDR2 YYNGEE come from the germline V gene. The trim removed 0 bases at V and 6 bases at J, leaving 2 bases unmatched. The CDR3, as DNA: TGTGCCAGCAGCGTAGCTAGGGGGCATGGCTACACCTTC. As protein: CASSVARGHGYTF.

This rearrangement joins TRBV6-5 to TRBJ1-5, with no clear D. The CDR3 covers 15 residues. The V gene lost 0 bases and the J gene lost 6 bases, with 12 bases spanning the gap. Germline V lookup: CDR1 MNHEY, CDR2 SVGAGI. CDR3 nucleotide sequence: TGTGCCAGCAGTTACTCGAGCAGGCGGCCTCAGCCCCAGCATTTT. Translation: CASSYSSRRPQPQHF.

The chain combines TRBV29-1 with TRBJ1-1; D is ambiguous. Trimming cost V 4 bases and J 4 bases, with 10 bases left between them. The CDR3 sequence is 12 residues long. Germline CDR1 reads SQVTM; CDR2 reads ANQGSEA. The chain's CDR3 is CSVAGLGTEAFF. As DNA, the CDR3 is TGCAGCGTTGCCGGACTGGGCACTGAAGCTTTCTTT. Based on the CDR3 plus reference TRBV29-1 and TRBJ1-1, the full variable domain is SAVISQKPSRDICQRGTSLTIQCQVDSQVTMMFWYRQQPGQSLTLIATANQGSEATYESGFVIDKFPISRPNLTFSTLTVSNMSPEDSSIYLCSVAGLGTEAFFGQGTRLTVV.

Comments on this clone: One base away lies a much larger clone, so this may be a sequencing read error. This rearrangement joins TRBV27 to TRBJ1-1; D is unresolved. In germline, CDR1 is MNHEY, CDR2 SMNVEV (reference sequence). V was trimmed by 8 bases and J by 0 bases, leaving 4 bases between them. This CDR3 region has 11 residues. CDR3 protein: CASVLNTEAFF. The CDR3 nucleotides read TGTGCCAGCGTGCTGAACACTGAAGCTTTCTTT.

The chain recombines TRBV5-1 with TRBJ1-2; 8 nucleotides match TRBD1. The germline gives CDR1 SGHRS, CDR2 YFSETQ. Trimming removed 3 bases from V and 8 bases from J; junction bases left unmatched: 12. The CDR3 has 15 residues. The CDR3 sequence is CASSSVGQGLEGYTF. In nucleotides, the CDR3 is TGCGCCAGCAGCTCTGTTGGACAGGGTTTAGAAGGCTACACCTTC.

This clone has a handful of counts. The chain is built from TRBV19 and TRBJ1-3; maybe TRBD1 (5 bases). CDR3 size: 15 residues. In germline, CDR1 is LNHDA, CDR2 SQIVND (reference sequence). Trimming pared 4 bases from V and 0 bases from J, leaving 10 bases between. The CDR3 region has the DNA TGTGCCAGTAGTACCCGGGACGGCTCTGGAAACACCATATATTTT. As protein: CASSTRDGSGNTIYF.